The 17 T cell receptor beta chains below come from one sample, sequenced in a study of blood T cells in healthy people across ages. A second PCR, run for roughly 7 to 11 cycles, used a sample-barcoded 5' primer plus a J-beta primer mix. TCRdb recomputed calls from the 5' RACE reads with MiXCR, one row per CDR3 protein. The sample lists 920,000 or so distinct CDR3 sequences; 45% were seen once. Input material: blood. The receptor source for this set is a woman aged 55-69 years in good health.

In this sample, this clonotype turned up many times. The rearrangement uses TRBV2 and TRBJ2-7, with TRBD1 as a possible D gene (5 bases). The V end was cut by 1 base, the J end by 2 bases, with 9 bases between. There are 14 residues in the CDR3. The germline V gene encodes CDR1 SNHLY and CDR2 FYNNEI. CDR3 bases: TGTGCCAGCAGTGAAGGGGGCGCAGCCTACGAGCAGTACTTC. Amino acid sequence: CASSEGGAAYEQYF.

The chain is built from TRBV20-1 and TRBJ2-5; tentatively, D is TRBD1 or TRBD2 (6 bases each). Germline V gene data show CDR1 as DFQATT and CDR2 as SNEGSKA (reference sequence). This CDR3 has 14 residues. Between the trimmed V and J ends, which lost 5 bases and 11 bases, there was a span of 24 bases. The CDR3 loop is CSAEEGPLRGEQYF. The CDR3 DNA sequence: TGCAGTGCTGAGGAGGGACCCTTAAGGGGGGAGCAGTACTTC.

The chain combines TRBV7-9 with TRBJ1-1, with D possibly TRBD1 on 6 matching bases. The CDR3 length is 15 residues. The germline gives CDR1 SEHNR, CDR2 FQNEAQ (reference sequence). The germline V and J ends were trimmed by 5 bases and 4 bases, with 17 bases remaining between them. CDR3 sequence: CASSLQGLTATEAFF. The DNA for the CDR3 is TGTGCCAGCAGCCTCCAGGGGTTGACAGCCACTGAAGCTTTCTTT.

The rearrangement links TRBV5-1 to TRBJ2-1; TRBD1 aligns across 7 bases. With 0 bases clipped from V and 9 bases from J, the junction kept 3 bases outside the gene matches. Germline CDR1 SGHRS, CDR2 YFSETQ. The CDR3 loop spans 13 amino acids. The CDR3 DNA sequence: TGCGCCAGCAGCTTGGACAGGGGAACTGAGCAGTTCTTC. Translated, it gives CASSLDRGTEQFF.

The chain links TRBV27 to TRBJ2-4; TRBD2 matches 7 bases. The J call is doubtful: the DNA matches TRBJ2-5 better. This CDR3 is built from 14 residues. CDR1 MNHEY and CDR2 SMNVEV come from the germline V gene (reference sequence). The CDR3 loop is CASSPRDYKETQYF. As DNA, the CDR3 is TGTGCCAGCAGTCCCCGGGACTACAAAGAGACCCAGTACTTC.

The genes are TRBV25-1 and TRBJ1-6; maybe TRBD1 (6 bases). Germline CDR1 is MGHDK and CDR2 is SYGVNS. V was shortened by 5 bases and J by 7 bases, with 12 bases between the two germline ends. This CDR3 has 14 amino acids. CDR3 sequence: CASSIRDINSPLHF. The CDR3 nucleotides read TGTGCCAGCAGTATCCGGGACATCAATTCACCCCTCCACTTT.

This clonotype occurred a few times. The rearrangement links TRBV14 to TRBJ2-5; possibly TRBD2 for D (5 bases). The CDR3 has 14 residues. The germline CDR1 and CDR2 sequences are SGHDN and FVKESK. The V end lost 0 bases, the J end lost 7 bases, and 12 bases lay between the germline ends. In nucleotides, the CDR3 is TGTGCCAGCAGCCAAGATAGAACCGAGGGGACCCAGTACTTC. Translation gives CASSQDRTEGTQYF.

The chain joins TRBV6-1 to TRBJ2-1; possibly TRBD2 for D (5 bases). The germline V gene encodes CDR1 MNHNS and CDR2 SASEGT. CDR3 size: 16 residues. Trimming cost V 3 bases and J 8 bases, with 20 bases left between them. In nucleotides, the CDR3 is TGTGCCAGCAGTGAGAGGACGTTAGCGACAAGCGATGAGCAGTTCTTC. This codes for CASSERTLATSDEQFF.

CDR3 sequence (DNA): TGTGCCAGCAGGGCCGGAGGGCTGGGCACTGAAGCTTTCTTT. Amino acids: CASRAGGLGTEAFF. This rearrangement joins TRBV6-5 to TRBJ1-1; the D is unclear. There are 14 residues in the CDR3. V lost 6 bases, J lost 4 bases, and 15 bases lay in between. Germline CDR1 MNHEY, CDR2 SVGAGI.

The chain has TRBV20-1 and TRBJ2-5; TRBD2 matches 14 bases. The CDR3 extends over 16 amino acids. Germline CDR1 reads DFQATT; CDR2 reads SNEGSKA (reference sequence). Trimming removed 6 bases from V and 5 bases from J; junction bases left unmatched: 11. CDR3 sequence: CSALGTSGSLRETQYF. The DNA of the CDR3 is TGCAGTGCCCTAGGGACTAGCGGGAGTTTAAGGGAGACCCAGTACTTC.

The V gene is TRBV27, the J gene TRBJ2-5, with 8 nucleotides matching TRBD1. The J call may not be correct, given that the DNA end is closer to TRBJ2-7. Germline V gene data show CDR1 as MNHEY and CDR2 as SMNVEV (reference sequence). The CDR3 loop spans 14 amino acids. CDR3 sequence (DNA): TGTGCCAGCAGTTTAGGCGGCAGGGGGCGCGAGCAGTACTTC. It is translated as CASSLGGRGREQYF.

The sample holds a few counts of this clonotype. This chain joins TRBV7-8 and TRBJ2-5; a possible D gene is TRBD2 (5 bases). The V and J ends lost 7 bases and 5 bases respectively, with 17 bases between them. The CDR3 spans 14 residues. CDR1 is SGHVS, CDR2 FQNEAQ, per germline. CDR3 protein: CASNHKVSGETQYF. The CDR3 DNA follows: TGTGCCAGCAACCACAAAGTGTCGGGGGAGACCCAGTACTTC.

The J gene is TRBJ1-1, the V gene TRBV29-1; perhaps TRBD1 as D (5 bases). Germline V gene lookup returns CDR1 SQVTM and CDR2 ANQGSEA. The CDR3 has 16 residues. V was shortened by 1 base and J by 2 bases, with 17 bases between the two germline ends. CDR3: CSVEGLQGRRNTEAFF. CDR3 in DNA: TGCAGCGTTGAAGGGCTCCAGGGAAGAAGAAACACTGAAGCTTTCTTT.

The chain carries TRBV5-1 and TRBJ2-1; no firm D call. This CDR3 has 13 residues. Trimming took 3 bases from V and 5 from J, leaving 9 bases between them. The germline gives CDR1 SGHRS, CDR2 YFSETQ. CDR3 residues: CASSYNLNNEQFF. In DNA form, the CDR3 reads TGCGCCAGCAGCTATAACTTGAACAATGAGCAGTTCTTC.

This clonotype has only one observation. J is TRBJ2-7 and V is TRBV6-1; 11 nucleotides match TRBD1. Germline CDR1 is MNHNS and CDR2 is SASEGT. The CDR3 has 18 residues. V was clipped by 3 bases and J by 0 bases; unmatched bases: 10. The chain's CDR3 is CASSDSSGTGGRSYEQYF. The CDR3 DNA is TGTGCCAGCAGTGATTCTTCCGGGACAGGGGGTCGCTCCTACGAGCAGTACTTC.

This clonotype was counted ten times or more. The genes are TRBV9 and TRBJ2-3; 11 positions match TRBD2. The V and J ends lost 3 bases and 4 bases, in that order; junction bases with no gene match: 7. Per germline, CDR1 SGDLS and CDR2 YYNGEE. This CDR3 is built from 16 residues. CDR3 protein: CASSGFSGRGSDTQYF. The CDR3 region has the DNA TGTGCCAGCAGCGGTTTTAGCGGGAGGGGCTCAGATACGCAGTATTTT.

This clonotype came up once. This chain's CDR3 is CATGRTGVDEQFF. The CDR3 DNA is TGTGCCACCGGTAGGACAGGGGTCGATGAGCAGTTCTTC. The V and J genes are TRBV15 and TRBJ2-1, with 9 positions matching TRBD1. V lost 8 bases to trimming and J lost 8 bases; unmatched junction nucleotides: 7. The CDR3 runs to 13 residues. Germline values: CDR1 LNHNV, CDR2 YYDKDF (reference sequence).